One sample yielded the 19 T cell receptor beta chains listed below, sequenced in a study of control samples from healthy donors and cancer patients (dated by TCRdb to the early 2020s). Libraries were made using the immunoSEQ multiplex PCR assay. As stored in TCRdb, this immuneACCESS dataset retains in-frame rearrangements with V and J assigned. A fraction of the clones does not appear; measured against another copy, unresolved V genes explain less than half of the discrepancy, and the remainder lacks a known reason. This sample comprises 150,000 or so clones, 93% of them detected only once. Under 7% of the sample is taken by the ten largest. Sequencing was performed on blood. These receptors were taken from a man between 18 and 35 years old in good health.

The chain uses TRBV9 and TRBJ1-5; TRBD1 might be the D (5 bases). This CDR3 has 15 amino acids. Germline-derived CDR1 and CDR2 are SGDLS and YYNGEE. V gave up 2 bases and J gave up 1 base, with 10 bases separating them. CDR3 protein: CASSVGGESNQPQHF. For the CDR3, the DNA is TGTGCCAGCAGCGTCGGGGGGGAAAGCAATCAGCCCCAGCATTTT. Combining the CDR3 with reference TRBV9 and TRBJ1-5 gives the whole variable domain DSGVTQTPKHLITATGQRVTLRCSPRSGDLSVYWYQQSLDQGLQFLIQYYNGEERAKGNILERFSAQQFPDLHSELNLSSLELGDSALYFCASSVGGESNQPQHFGDGTRLSIL.

The V call is TRBV11-2, the J call TRBJ1-5; D ambiguous. V was pared by 2 bases and J by 4 bases, with 12 bases between. CDR1 is SGHAT and CDR2 is FQNNGV in the germline V gene. The CDR3 is made up of 15 amino acids. As DNA, the CDR3 is TGTGCCAGCAGCTTACAGGCTGGCGGGAATCAGCCCCAGCATTTT. It encodes CASSLQAGGNQPQHF.

The rearrangement uses TRBV28 and TRBJ1-2; 7 nucleotides match TRBD1. V dropped 6 bases and J dropped 6; count of bases not matched to a gene: 10. The germline V gene has CDR1 MDHEN and CDR2 SYDVKM. The CDR3 has 14 residues. The CDR3 nucleotides are TGTGCCAGCAGAGCAGACAGGGAACCGAATGGCTACACCTTC. This sequence encodes CASRADREPNGYTF.

The chain employs TRBV5-4 and TRBJ2-5, with D possibly matching TRBD1 (6 bases). The germline CDR1 and CDR2 sequences are SGHNT and YYREEE (reference sequence). The CDR3 consists of 14 residues. V gave up 3 bases and J gave up 11 bases, with 20 bases separating them. The CDR3 DNA is TGTGCCAGCAGCTCCAAAGAACAGGGCGTATCTCAGTACTTC. Its protein product is CASSSKEQGVSQYF.

As regards this clone: The same CDR3 arises from other DNA sequences in this sample as well. This chain connects TRBV4-3 to TRBJ1-5; D call uncertain. V was shortened by 0 bases and J by 7 bases, with 7 bases between the two germline ends. The CDR3 is 13 amino acids. The germline V gene encodes CDR1 LGHNA and CDR2 YSLEER. The CDR3 loop reads CASSQDGVQPQHF. The CDR3 DNA reads as TGCGCCAGCAGCCAAGATGGGGTACAGCCCCAGCATTTT.

This clone turned up a few times. The chain carries TRBV5-6 and TRBJ2-1; D is unclear. The CDR3 spans 11 residues. Germline V gives CDR1 SGHDT, CDR2 YYEEEE. Trimming shortened V by 1 base and J by 8 bases, and 4 bases separated the two germline ends. Written as DNA, the CDR3 is TGTGCCAGCAGCTTGTACTATGAGCAGTTCTTC. It yields the protein CASSLYYEQFF. Based on the CDR3 plus reference TRBV5-6 and TRBJ2-1, the full variable domain is DAGVTQSPTHLIKTRGQQVTLRCSPKSGHDTVSWYQQALGQGPQFIFQYYEEEERQRGNFPDRFSGHQFPNYSSELNVNALLLGDSALYLCASSLYYEQFFGPGTRLTVL.

V gene TRBV5-6 combines with J gene TRBJ1-2; no clear D gene. Trimming shortened V by 0 bases and J by 4 bases, and 19 bases separated the two germline ends. CDR1 and CDR2 (germline): SGHDT, YYEEEE. This CDR3 has 17 amino acids. The CDR3 loop is CASSLAGSALPGYGYTF. The DNA for the CDR3 is TGTGCCAGCAGCTTGGCCGGCAGCGCCCTGCCCGGCTATGGCTACACCTTC. Based on the CDR3 plus reference TRBV5-6 and TRBJ1-2, the full variable domain is DAGVTQSPTHLIKTRGQQVTLRCSPKSGHDTVSWYQQALGQGPQFIFQYYEEEERQRGNFPDRFSGHQFPNYSSELNVNALLLGDSALYLCASSLAGSALPGYGYTFGSGTRLTVV.

The chain employs TRBV4-1 and TRBJ1-1; no clear D. Trimming shortened V by 1 base and J by 6 bases, and 9 bases separated the two germline ends. This CDR3 has 13 residues. Germline values: CDR1 MGHRA, CDR2 YSYEKL. The CDR3 DNA reads TGCGCCAGCAGCCAAGTCCCGAAGGCTGAAGCTTTCTTT. It is translated as CASSQVPKAEAFF.

The V call is TRBV27, the J call TRBJ1-4; tentative D call: TRBD1 (5 bases). The V end was cut by 0 bases, the J end by 12 bases, with 8 bases between. Germline V gene data show CDR1 as MNHEY and CDR2 as SMNVEV (reference sequence). This CDR3 contains 12 residues. DNA for the CDR3: TGTGCCAGCAGTTTATCGGGGGGGGAACTGTTTTTT. Its translation is CASSLSGGELFF.

The rearrangement links TRBV5-6 to TRBJ1-2; D is uncertain. The CDR3 spans 16 residues. The ends were cut back, 3 bases at V and 6 bases at J, with 21 bases in the middle. Germline CDR1 SGHDT, CDR2 YYEEEE. Written as DNA, the CDR3 is TGTGCCAGCAGCTCTGACATATCGGACGGCAGAAATGGCTACACCTTC. This gives the protein CASSSDISDGRNGYTF.

In its sample, this clone was seen once. The chain uses TRBV7-2 and TRBJ1-6, with TRBD1 as a possible D gene (5 bases). The CDR3 spans 17 residues. Germline V CDR1 and CDR2: SGHTA, FQGNSA. Trimming shortened V by 2 bases and J by 0 bases, and 11 bases separated the two germline ends. CDR3 DNA sequence: TGTGCCAGCAGCTTATATCTCGGGGGCTCCTATAATTCACCCCTCCACTTT. It translates to CASSLYLGGSYNSPLHF.

The rearrangement links TRBV13 to TRBJ1-4, with TRBD1 matching over 10 bases. The V gene's germline CDR1 is PRHDT and CDR2 FYEKMQ (reference sequence). With V trimmed by 5 bases and J by 8 bases, 8 bases remained unmatched. The CDR3 runs 15 residues. The CDR3 sequence: CASSVPGQGREKLFF. Written as DNA, the CDR3 is TGTGCCAGCAGCGTACCGGGACAGGGGAGGGAAAAACTGTTTTTT.

The gene calls are TRBV29-1 and TRBJ2-7; no reliable D call. The ends were cut back, 6 bases at V and 7 bases at J, with 13 bases in the middle. This CDR3 contains 11 residues. Germline CDR1 reads SQVTM; CDR2 reads ANQGSEA. The CDR3 bases are TGCAGCGTCCAACGCGCTGGTGAGCAGTACTTC. Protein: CSVQRAGEQYF.

The table lists this clone with a few counts. The V call is TRBV5-1, the J call TRBJ1-2; 9 nucleotides line up with TRBD1. This CDR3 has 16 residues. V shed 0 bases, J shed 4 bases, and the junction held 7 bases outside the gene matches. Per the germline V gene, CDR1 is SGHRS and CDR2 is YFSETQ. The CDR3 region is CASSLVGGQGIYGYTF. The CDR3 nucleotides read TGCGCCAGCAGCTTGGTTGGGGGACAGGGAATCTATGGCTACACCTTC.

The chain is built from TRBV5-1 and TRBJ1-3; D is unresolved. CDR3 length: 14 amino acids. In germline, CDR1 is SGHRS, CDR2 YFSETQ. V shed 0 bases and J shed 4 bases, with 8 bases lying between them. The CDR3 region is CASSLGSDGNTIYF. Here the CDR3 DNA reads TGCGCCAGCAGCTTGGGTTCCGACGGAAACACCATATATTTT.

V gene TRBV7-2 combines with J gene TRBJ1-2; D unresolved. V was pared by 5 bases and J by 2 bases, with 15 bases between. Looked up from germline, CDR1 is SGHTA and CDR2 is FQGNSA. The CDR3 totals 15 residues. The CDR3 DNA sequence: TGTGCCAGCAGCCCGACCTTGGCCGCCAACTATGGCTACACCTTC. Translating gives CASSPTLAANYGYTF.

CDR3 residues: CASSPFAGPNSPLHF. The CDR3 coding sequence is TGTGCCAGCAGCCCCTTCGCCGGGCCTAATTCACCCCTCCACTTT. The chain has TRBV7-8 and TRBJ1-6; D unclear. Germline CDR1 reads SGHVS; CDR2 reads FQNEAQ. CDR3 length: 15 amino acids. V dropped 5 bases and J dropped 6 bases, with 14 bases sitting between them.

V gene TRBV12-5 combines with J gene TRBJ2-1; TRBD2 agrees at 8 bases. The CDR3 loop spans 13 amino acids. Unmatched junction bases numbered 3, after V lost 9 bases and J lost 2 bases. Looked up from germline, CDR1 is LGHNT and CDR2 is FRNRAP. The CDR3, as DNA: TGTGCTAGCTCGGGGGGGGCCTACAATGAGCAGTTCTTC. It specifies CASSGGAYNEQFF.

CDR3 bases: TGTGCCAGCACCCGAAGTAGCGGGGGGGCCCGCACAGATACGCAGTATTTT. Translated: CASTRSSGGARTDTQYF. This chain uses TRBV5-6 with TRBJ2-3; 11 bases align to TRBD2. This CDR3 is 17 amino acids long. The V gene end was trimmed by 6 bases and the J gene end by 1 base; junction bases not matched to a gene: 10. From germline, CDR1 is SGHDT and CDR2 YYEEEE.